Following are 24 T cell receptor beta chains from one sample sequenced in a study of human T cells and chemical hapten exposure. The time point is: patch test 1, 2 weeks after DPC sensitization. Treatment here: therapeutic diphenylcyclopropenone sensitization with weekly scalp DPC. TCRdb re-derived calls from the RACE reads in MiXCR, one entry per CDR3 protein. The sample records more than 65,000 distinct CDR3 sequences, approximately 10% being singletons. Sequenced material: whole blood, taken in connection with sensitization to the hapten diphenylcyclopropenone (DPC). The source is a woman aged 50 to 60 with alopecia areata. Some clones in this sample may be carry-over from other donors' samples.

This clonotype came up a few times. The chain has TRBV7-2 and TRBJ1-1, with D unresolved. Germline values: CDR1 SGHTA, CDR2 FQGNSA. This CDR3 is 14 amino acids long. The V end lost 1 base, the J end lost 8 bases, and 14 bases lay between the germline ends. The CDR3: CASSLENSKQEAFF. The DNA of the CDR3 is TGTGCCAGCAGCTTAGAGAATTCAAAGCAGGAAGCTTTCTTT.

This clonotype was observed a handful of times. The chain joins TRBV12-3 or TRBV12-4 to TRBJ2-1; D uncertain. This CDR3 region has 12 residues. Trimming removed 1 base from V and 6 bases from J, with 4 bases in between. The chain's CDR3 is CASSLGLNEQFF. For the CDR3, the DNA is TGTGCCAGCAGTTTAGGACTCAATGAGCAGTTCTTC.

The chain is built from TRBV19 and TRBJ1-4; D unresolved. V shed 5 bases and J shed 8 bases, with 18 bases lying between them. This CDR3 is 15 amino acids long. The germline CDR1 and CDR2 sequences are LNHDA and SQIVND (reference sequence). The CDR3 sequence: CASSSQSLPGEKLFF. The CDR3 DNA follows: TGTGCCAGTAGTTCCCAGTCTCTGCCAGGAGAAAAACTGTTTTTT.

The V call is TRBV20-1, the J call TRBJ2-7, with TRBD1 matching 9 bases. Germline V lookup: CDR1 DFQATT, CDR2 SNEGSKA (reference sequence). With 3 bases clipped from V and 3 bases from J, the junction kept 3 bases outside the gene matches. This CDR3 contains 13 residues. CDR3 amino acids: CSASRDRVYEQYF. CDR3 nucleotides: TGCAGTGCTAGCCGGGACAGGGTCTACGAGCAGTACTTC.

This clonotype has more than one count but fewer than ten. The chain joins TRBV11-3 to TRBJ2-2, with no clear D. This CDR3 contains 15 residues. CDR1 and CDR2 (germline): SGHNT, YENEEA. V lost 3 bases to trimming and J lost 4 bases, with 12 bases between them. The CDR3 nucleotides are TGTGCCAGCAGCTTCAATGCACTACCCACCGGGGAGCTGTTTTTT. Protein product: CASSFNALPTGELFF.

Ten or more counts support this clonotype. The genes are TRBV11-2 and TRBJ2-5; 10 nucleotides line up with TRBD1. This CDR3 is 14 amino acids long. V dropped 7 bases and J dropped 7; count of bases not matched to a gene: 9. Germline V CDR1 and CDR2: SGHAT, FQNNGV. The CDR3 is CASTPGTGVGTQYF. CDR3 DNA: TGTGCCAGCACCCCCGGGACAGGGGTCGGGACCCAGTACTTC.

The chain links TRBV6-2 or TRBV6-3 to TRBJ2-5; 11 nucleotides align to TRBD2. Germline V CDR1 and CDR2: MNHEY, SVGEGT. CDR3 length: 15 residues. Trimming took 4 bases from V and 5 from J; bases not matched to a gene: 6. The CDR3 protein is CASSSLTSGTETQYF. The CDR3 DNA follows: TGTGCCAGCAGTTCTCTGACTAGCGGGACCGAGACCCAGTACTTC.

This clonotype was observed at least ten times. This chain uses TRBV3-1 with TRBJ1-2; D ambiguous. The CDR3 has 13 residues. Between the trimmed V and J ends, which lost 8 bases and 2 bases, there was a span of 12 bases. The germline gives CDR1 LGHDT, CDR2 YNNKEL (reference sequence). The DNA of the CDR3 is TGTGCCAGCGGTGCTGGCAGCAACTATGGCTACACCTTC. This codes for CASGAGSNYGYTF.

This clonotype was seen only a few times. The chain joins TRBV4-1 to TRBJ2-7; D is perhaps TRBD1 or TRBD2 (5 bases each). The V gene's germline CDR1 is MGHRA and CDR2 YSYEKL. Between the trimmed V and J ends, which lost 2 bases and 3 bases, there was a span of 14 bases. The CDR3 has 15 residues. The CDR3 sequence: CASSQPSGRIYEQYF. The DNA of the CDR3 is TGCGCCAGCAGCCAACCCTCGGGGCGGATCTACGAGCAGTACTTC.

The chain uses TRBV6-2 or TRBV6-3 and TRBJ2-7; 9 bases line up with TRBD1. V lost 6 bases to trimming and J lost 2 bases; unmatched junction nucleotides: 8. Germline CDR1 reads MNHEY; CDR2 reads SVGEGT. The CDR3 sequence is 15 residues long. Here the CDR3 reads CASSEIGQGPYEQYF. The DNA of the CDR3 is TGTGCCAGCAGCGAGATTGGACAGGGGCCCTACGAGCAGTACTTC.

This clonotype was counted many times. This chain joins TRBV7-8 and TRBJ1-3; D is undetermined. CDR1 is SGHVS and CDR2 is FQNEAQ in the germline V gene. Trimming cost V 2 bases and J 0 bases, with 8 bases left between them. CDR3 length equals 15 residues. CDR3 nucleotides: TGTGCCAGCAGCTTATCACAGAGCTCTGGAAACACCATATATTTT. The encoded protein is CASSLSQSSGNTIYF.

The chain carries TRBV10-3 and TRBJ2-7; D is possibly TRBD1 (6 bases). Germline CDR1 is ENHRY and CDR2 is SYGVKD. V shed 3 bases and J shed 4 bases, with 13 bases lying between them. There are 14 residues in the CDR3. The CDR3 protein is CAISERTDKYEQYF. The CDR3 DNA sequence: TGTGCCATCAGTGAACGGACAGACAAGTACGAGCAGTACTTC.

The CDR3: CASSPRTMNTEAFF. The CDR3 nucleotides are TGTGCCAGCAGCCCCAGGACAATGAACACTGAAGCTTTCTTT. The V and J genes are TRBV9 and TRBJ1-1; perhaps TRBD1 as D (5 bases). The germline V and J ends were trimmed by 4 bases and 0 bases, with 10 bases remaining between them. CDR1 SGDLS and CDR2 YYNGEE come from the germline V gene. This CDR3 is built from 14 residues. Variable domain in full (rest from reference TRBV9 and TRBJ1-1): DSGVTQTPKHLITATGQRVTLRCSPRSGDLSVYWYQQSLDQGLQFLIQYYNGEERAKGNILERFSAQQFPDLHSELNLSSLELGDSALYFCASSPRTMNTEAFFGQGTRLTVV.

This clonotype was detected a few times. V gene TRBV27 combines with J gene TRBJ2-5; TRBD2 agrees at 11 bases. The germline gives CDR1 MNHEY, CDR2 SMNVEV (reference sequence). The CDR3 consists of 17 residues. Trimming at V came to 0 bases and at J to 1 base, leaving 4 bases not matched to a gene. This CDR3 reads CASSLSPGLAVQETQYF. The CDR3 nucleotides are TGTGCCAGCAGTTTATCTCCGGGACTAGCGGTCCAAGAGACCCAGTACTTC.

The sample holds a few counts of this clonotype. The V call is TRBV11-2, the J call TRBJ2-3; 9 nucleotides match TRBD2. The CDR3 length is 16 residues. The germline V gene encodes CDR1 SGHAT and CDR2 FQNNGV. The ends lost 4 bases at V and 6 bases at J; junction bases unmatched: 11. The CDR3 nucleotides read TGTGCCAGCAGCTCCGAGAGACTAGCGGCTCTGGATACGCAGTATTTT. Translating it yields CASSSERLAALDTQYF.

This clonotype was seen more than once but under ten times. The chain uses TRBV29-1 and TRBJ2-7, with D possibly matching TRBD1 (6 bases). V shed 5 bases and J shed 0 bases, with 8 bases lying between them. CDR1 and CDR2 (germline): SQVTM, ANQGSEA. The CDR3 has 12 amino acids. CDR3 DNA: TGCAGCGTTTCGGACAGCTCCTACGAGCAGTACTTC. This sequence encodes CSVSDSSYEQYF.

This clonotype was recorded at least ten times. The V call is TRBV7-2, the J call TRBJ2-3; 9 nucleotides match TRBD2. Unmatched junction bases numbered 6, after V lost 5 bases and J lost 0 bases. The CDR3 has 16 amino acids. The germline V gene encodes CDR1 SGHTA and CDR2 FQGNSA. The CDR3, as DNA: TGTGCCAGCAGCCGGGGCGGGACTAGCAGCACAGATACGCAGTATTTT. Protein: CASSRGGTSSTDTQYF.

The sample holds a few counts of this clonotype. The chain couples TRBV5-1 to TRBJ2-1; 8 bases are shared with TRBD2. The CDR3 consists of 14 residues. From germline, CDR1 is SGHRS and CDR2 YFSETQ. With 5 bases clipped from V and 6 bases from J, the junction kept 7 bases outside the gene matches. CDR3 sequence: CASSRSGSGNEQFF. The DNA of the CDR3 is TGCGCCAGCAGTCGCAGCGGGAGCGGCAATGAGCAGTTCTTC.

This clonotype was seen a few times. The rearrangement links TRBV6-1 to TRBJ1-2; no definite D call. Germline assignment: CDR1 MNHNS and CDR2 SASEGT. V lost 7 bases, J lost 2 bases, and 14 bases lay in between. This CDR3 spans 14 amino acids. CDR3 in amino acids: CASNLDLMNYGYTF. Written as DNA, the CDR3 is TGTGCCAGCAATTTGGACCTGATGAACTATGGCTACACCTTC.

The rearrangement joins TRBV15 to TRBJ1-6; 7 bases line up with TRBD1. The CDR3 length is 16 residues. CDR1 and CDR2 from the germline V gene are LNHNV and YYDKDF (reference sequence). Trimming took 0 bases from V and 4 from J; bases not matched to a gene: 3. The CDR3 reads CATSRDRGEYNSPLHF. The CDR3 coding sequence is TGTGCCACCAGCAGAGACAGGGGGGAGTATAATTCACCCCTCCACTTT. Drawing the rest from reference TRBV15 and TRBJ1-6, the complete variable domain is DAMVIQNPRYQVTQFGKPVTLSCSQTLNHNVMYWYQQKSSQAPKLLFHYYDKDFNNEADTPDNFQSRRPNTSFCFLDIRSPGLGDTAMYLCATSRDRGEYNSPLHFGNGTRLTVT.

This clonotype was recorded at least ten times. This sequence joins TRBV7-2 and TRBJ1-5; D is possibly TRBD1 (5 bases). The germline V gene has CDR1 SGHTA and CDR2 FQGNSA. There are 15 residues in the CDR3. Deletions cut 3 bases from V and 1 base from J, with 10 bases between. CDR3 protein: CASSFQGSSNQPQHF. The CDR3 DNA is TGTGCCAGCAGCTTCCAGGGATCGAGCAATCAGCCCCAGCATTTT.

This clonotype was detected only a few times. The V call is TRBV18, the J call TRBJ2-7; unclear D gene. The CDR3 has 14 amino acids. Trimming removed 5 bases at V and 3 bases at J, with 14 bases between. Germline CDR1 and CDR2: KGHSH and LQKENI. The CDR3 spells CASSSDHHNYEQYF. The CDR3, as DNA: TGTGCCAGCTCATCAGACCACCATAACTACGAGCAGTACTTC.

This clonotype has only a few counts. Written as DNA, the CDR3 is TGTGCCAGCAGCCTTGATAGGCGGGAGGGACGCACGCAGTATTTT. Residues: CASSLDRREGRTQYF. This chain links TRBV7-2 with TRBJ2-3; 9 bases agree with TRBD2. After removal of 5 bases from V and 9 bases from J, the junction contained 12 bases not matched to a gene. This CDR3 has 15 amino acids. In germline, CDR1 is SGHTA, CDR2 FQGNSA.

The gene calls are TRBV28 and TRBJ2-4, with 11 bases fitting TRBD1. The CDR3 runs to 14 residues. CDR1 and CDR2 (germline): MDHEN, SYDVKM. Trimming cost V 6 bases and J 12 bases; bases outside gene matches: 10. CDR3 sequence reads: CASRPGTGGRGQYF. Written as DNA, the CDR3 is TGTGCCAGCAGGCCCGGGACAGGGGGAAGGGGTCAGTACTTC.